This is a list of T cell receptor beta chains from one sample in a study of T cells after yellow fever vaccination. TCRdb reprocessed the 5' RACE reads via MiXCR and lists one record per CDR3 protein. This table holds fewer than 500,000 distinct CDR3 sequences, about 19% found once. Sequenced here: PBMCs, sampled before the yellow fever booster vaccination. The source is a man between 18 and 35 years old who received the YFV17D yellow fever vaccine. Both conserved end residues are trimmed from each CDR3. Some rows mark clone size as missing; the rest say once, few, many or name a class of expanded clone.

size,length,J,V,CDR3
.,13,TRBJ2-3,TRBV4-1,ASSLPGANTDTQY
few,13,TRBJ2-4,TRBV5-1,ASSSDREAKNIQY
few,12,TRBJ1-1,TRBV6-5,ASSSGPGNTEAF
.,12,TRBJ2-5,TRBV2,ASSVGRARETQY
.,16,TRBJ2-6,TRBV4-1,ASSQDLGTGAGANVLT
.,15,TRBJ1-6,TRBV18,ASSEGQGASYNSPLH
many,12,TRBJ2-4,TRBV10-3,AISESEGANIQY
few,12,TRBJ1-2,TRBV5-1,ASSLLGAYRGYT
.,14,TRBJ2-3,TRBV18,ASSPAGTASTDTQY
.,15,TRBJ2-5,TRBV7-9,ASTQGQGVSSQETQY
few,12,TRBJ1-4,TRBV5-4,ASSRTRANEKLF
.,13,TRBJ2-3,TRBV7-3,ASSLSGQGLDTQY
.,11,TRBJ2-1,TRBV7-6,ASSRKWDGEQF
few,13,TRBJ2-4,TRBV12-5,ASGLVSSIRNIQY
.,11,TRBJ1-3,TRBV6-5,ASNPGAGNTIY
many,13,TRBJ1-1,TRBV5-1,ASSSLNPGKTEAF
.,12,TRBJ1-2,TRBV20-1,SATTQALNYGYT
.,11,TRBJ1-2,TRBV5-1,ASSKDGQDGYT